The 25 T cell receptor beta chains below were found in one sample sequenced in a study of T-cell memory formation after mild COVID-19. TCRdb re-derived calls from the 5' RACE reads in MiXCR, one entry per CDR3 protein. This repertoire shows 200,000 to 300,000 distinct CDR3 sequences, around a tenth found once; its top ten account for around 23%. Source material: PBMCs or a T cell subset sorted from them (not recorded which). The source of these receptors is a man between 18 and 35 years old who had mild COVID-19 (a few samples of this study predate the infection). Cell type and time point are not known.

The V and J genes are TRBV12-3 or TRBV12-4 and TRBJ1-1; possible D gene TRBD1, 5 bases. The CDR3 covers 14 residues. V dropped 7 bases and J dropped 0 bases, with 12 bases sitting between them. CDR3 protein: CASNTRDVNTEAFF. In DNA form, the CDR3 reads TGTGCCAGCAATACCAGGGACGTGAACACTGAAGCTTTCTTT.

The V call is TRBV12-3 or TRBV12-4, the J call TRBJ2-5, with no clear D. This CDR3 has 11 amino acids. V lost 3 bases and J lost 5, with 4 bases in between. CDR3 loop: CASSFFETQYF. The DNA of the CDR3 is TGTGCCAGCAGTTTTTTCGAGACCCAGTACTTC.

This clonotype was seen a handful of times. The rearrangement joins TRBV11-2 to TRBJ2-1; D is unresolved. V was clipped by 7 bases and J by 8 bases, with 21 bases between them. The CDR3 length is 15 residues. Germline V gene lookup returns CDR1 SGHAT and CDR2 FQNNGV. In nucleotides, the CDR3 is TGTGCCAGCACCTCCCCGGCTAGGCTGGTTGATGAGCAGTTCTTC. It yields the protein CASTSPARLVDEQFF.

The sample holds a few counts of this clonotype. This chain uses TRBV7-9 with TRBJ1-2, with D possibly being TRBD1 (5 bases). The CDR3 totals 14 residues. CDR1 and CDR2 (germline): SEHNR, FQNEAQ (reference sequence). Trimming cost V 3 bases and J 8 bases, with 16 bases left between them. This CDR3 reads CASSLPILPGGYTF. CDR3 coding DNA: TGTGCCAGCAGCTTGCCAATCCTGCCAGGGGGCTACACCTTC.

This clonotype has at least ten counts. This chain uses TRBV5-6 with TRBJ1-1; D gene unclear. Germline CDR1 is SGHDT and CDR2 is YYEEEE. Trimming cost V 0 bases and J 4 bases, with 7 bases left between them. The CDR3 consists of 13 residues. The CDR3 bases are TGTGCCAGCAGCTTGGAGAGTTCCACTGAAGCTTTCTTT. Its translation is CASSLESSTEAFF.

The V call is TRBV5-5, the J call TRBJ2-5; maybe TRBD1 (5 bases). Germline V gene data show CDR1 as SGHKS and CDR2 as YYEKEE (reference sequence). The V gene lost 3 bases and the J gene lost 4 bases, with 13 bases spanning the gap. There are 14 residues in the CDR3. CDR3 nucleotides: TGTGCCAGCAGCTCCCTAAGGGGATCAGAGACCCAGTACTTC. Residues: CASSSLRGSETQYF.

This sequence joins TRBV4-2 and TRBJ2-6; D remains ambiguous. The length of the CDR3 is 16 residues. In germline, CDR1 is LGHNA, CDR2 YNFKEQ. Trimming removed 0 bases at V and 2 bases at J, with 8 bases between. The CDR3 sequence: CASSQDAAAGANVLTF. Here the CDR3 DNA reads TGTGCCAGCAGCCAAGATGCTGCGGCTGGGGCCAACGTCCTGACTTTC.

In its sample, this clonotype was seen a few times. The chain combines TRBV29-1 with TRBJ1-3, with D hard to call. This CDR3 has 13 residues. The germline V gene has CDR1 SQVTM and CDR2 ANQGSEA. The V end lost 7 bases, the J end lost 0 bases, and 10 bases lay between the germline ends. The DNA for the CDR3 is TGCAGCGCTTCAGTGAGCTCTGGAAACACCATATATTTT. Its protein product is CSASVSSGNTIYF.

This clonotype was counted ten times or more. This sequence joins TRBV29-1 and TRBJ1-4, with 9 bases that match TRBD1. The CDR3 is 12 amino acids. From germline, CDR1 is SQVTM and CDR2 ANQGSEA. V trimming: 4 bases; J trimming: 8 bases; junction bases outside the gene matches: 2. The CDR3 DNA is TGCAGCGTTGGACAGGGGGGAGAAAAACTGTTTTTT. Translated, it gives CSVGQGGEKLFF.

This clonotype was counted at least ten times. The chain combines TRBV5-1 with TRBJ1-2; a weak D match, TRBD1 (6 bases). CDR3 length equals 14 residues. V shed 7 bases and J shed 2 bases, with 15 bases lying between them. Germline V lookup: CDR1 SGHRS, CDR2 YFSETQ. CDR3 DNA sequence: TGCGCCAGCGGGTCAGGGGATCGCAACTATGGCTACACCTTC. Its translation is CASGSGDRNYGYTF.

In this sample, this clonotype turned up many times. The chain is built from TRBV6-1 and TRBJ2-2, with D possibly being TRBD1 (5 bases). This CDR3 is built from 19 residues. V was cut by 3 bases and J by 0 bases, with 20 bases left in between. Germline V gives CDR1 MNHNS, CDR2 SASEGT. CDR3 in amino acids: CASSDFSPAGMANTGELFF. CDR3 nucleotides: TGTGCCAGCAGTGATTTTAGCCCAGCAGGGATGGCGAACACCGGGGAGCTGTTTTTT.

This clonotype was detected ten times or more. The rearrangement uses TRBV28 and TRBJ1-6, with 10 bases matching TRBD1. Germline values: CDR1 MDHEN, CDR2 SYDVKM. CDR3 length equals 14 residues. V dropped 4 bases and J dropped 10; count of bases not matched to a gene: 4. CDR3 in amino acids: CASSSDRGRSPLHF. The DNA of the CDR3 is TGTGCCAGCAGTTCGGACAGGGGGAGGTCACCCCTCCACTTT.

This clonotype was seen a handful of times. V is TRBV5-1 and J is TRBJ2-5; no clear D. The CDR3 is made up of 15 amino acids. Trimming stripped 5 bases from V and 5 bases from J, with 19 bases between. CDR1 and CDR2 from the germline V gene are SGHRS and YFSETQ. CDR3 in amino acids: CASSLSVGLRETQYF. CDR3 nucleotide sequence: TGCGCCAGCAGTTTGTCGGTAGGGTTGAGGGAGACCCAGTACTTC.

This chain connects TRBV20-1 to TRBJ2-7; D gene ambiguous. The CDR3 has 13 amino acids. V was cut by 5 bases and J by 3 bases, with 14 bases left in between. CDR1 is DFQATT and CDR2 is SNEGSKA in the germline V gene (reference sequence). CDR3 residues: CSAGALNRYEQYV. The CDR3, as DNA: TGCAGTGCTGGTGCCCTGAACCGCTACGAGCAGTACGTC.

The chain links TRBV4-3 to TRBJ2-3; 12 nucleotides line up with TRBD1. The length of the CDR3 is 17 residues. The ends lost 5 bases at V and 2 bases at J; junction bases unmatched: 8. Germline values: CDR1 LGHNA, CDR2 YSLEER. In DNA, the CDR3 is TGCGCCAGCAGCAGGGACAGGGGGCTTCTGGACACAGATACGCAGTATTTT. It codes for CASSRDRGLLDTDTQYF.

At least ten counts were recorded for this clonotype. This rearrangement joins TRBV15 to TRBJ2-2; D is uncertain. Germline V gene data show CDR1 as LNHNV and CDR2 as YYDKDF (reference sequence). The V and J ends lost 8 bases and 1 base respectively, with 8 bases between them. There are 13 residues in the CDR3. DNA for the CDR3: TGTGCCACCCCAAAATTGAACACCGGGGAGCTGTTTTTT. Translation: CATPKLNTGELFF.

This clonotype has just a few counts. The chain carries TRBV28 and TRBJ2-7, with D uncertain. The V gene's germline CDR1 is MDHEN and CDR2 SYDVKM. Deletions cut 7 bases from V and 6 bases from J, with 7 bases between. The CDR3 spans 10 residues. This CDR3 reads CASNNGEQYV. CDR3 sequence (DNA): TGTGCCAGCAATAACGGCGAGCAGTACGTC.

The chain couples TRBV7-2 to TRBJ1-1; TRBD1 matches 9 bases. V shed 8 bases and J 6 bases; nucleotides not matched to a gene: 10. The V gene's germline CDR1 is SGHTA and CDR2 FQGNSA. The CDR3 extends over 14 amino acids. The DNA for the CDR3 is TGTGCCAGCGGGACAGGGAAATTGAGCGCTGAAGCTTTCTTT. It encodes CASGTGKLSAEAFF.

This clonotype was detected a few times. CDR3 in DNA: TGTGCCAGCAGTTTAGGGACCGGGACAGCCTATGGCTACACCTTC. Translated: CASSLGTGTAYGYTF. The gene calls are TRBV12-3 or TRBV12-4 and TRBJ1-2; TRBD1 matches at 7 bases. V lost 1 base, J lost 4 bases, and 6 bases stayed unmatched. The CDR3 length is 15 residues.

This clonotype was counted between two and nine times. The chain recombines TRBV3-1 with TRBJ2-3; D ambiguous. V was cut by 1 base and J by 4 bases, with 0 bases left in between. The germline gives CDR1 LGHDT, CDR2 YNNKEL (reference sequence). The CDR3 runs 11 residues. The CDR3 DNA is TGTGCCAGCAGCCAAGCAGATACGCAGTATTTT. This sequence encodes CASSQADTQYF.

V and J are TRBV15 and TRBJ2-5; 7 nucleotides agree with TRBD1. J gave up 5 bases and V 3 bases, and 9 bases lay outside the gene matches. Germline assignment: CDR1 LNHNV and CDR2 YYDKDF (reference sequence). This CDR3 is 15 amino acids long. The CDR3 DNA follows: TGTGCCACCAGCAGGACAGGGTTGGGCTTCGAGACCCAGTACTTC. Its translation is CATSRTGLGFETQYF.

The rearrangement joins TRBV15 to TRBJ2-2; tentatively, D is TRBD2 (6 bases). Per the germline V gene, CDR1 is LNHNV and CDR2 is YYDKDF (reference sequence). The V gene lost 3 bases and the J gene lost 3 bases, with 20 bases spanning the gap. The CDR3 is 18 amino acids. The chain's CDR3 is CATSSPVPVGRHTGELFF. DNA for the CDR3: TGTGCCACCAGCAGCCCCGTCCCCGTGGGGAGGCACACCGGGGAGCTGTTTTTT.

There are a few counts of this clonotype. The rearrangement uses TRBV6-2 or TRBV6-3 and TRBJ2-1; no reliable D call. Trimming pared 0 bases from V and 3 bases from J, leaving 0 bases between. The CDR3 consists of 12 residues. CDR1 and CDR2 (germline): MNHEY, SVGEGT. In DNA, the CDR3 is TGTGCCAGCAGTTACTCCTACAATGAGCAGTTCTTC. Amino acids: CASSYSYNEQFF.

This clonotype was detected a few times. The chain recombines TRBV18 with TRBJ2-7; TRBD1 matches 7 bases. The J segment lost 6 bases and the V segment lost 0 bases, leaving 5 bases of the junction unmatched. Germline loops: CDR1 KGHSH, CDR2 LQKENI. This CDR3 is built from 14 residues. CDR3 coding DNA: TGTGCCAGCTCACCACCGGTGACAGGGAGCGAGCAGTACTTC. Protein product: CASSPPVTGSEQYF.

This clonotype has a count of ten or more. The CDR3 here is CASGRDRGDEQYF. The CDR3 DNA sequence: TGTGCCAGCGGCCGGGACAGGGGCGACGAGCAGTACTTC. The rearrangement joins TRBV11-2 to TRBJ2-7, with 10 bases fitting TRBD1. From germline, CDR1 is SGHAT and CDR2 FQNNGV. V trimming: 8 bases; J trimming: 5 bases; junction bases outside the gene matches: 6. The CDR3 runs 13 residues.